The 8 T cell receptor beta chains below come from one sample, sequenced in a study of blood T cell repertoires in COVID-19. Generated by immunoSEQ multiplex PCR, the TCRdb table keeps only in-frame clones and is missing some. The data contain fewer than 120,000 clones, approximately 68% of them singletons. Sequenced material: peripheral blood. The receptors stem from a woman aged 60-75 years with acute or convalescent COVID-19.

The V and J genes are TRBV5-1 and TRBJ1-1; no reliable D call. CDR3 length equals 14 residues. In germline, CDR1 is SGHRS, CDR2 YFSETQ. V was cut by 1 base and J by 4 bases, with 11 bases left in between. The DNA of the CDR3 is TGCGCCAGCAGCTTGAATATAGGAGGCACTGAAGCTTTCTTT. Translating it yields CASSLNIGGTEAFF.

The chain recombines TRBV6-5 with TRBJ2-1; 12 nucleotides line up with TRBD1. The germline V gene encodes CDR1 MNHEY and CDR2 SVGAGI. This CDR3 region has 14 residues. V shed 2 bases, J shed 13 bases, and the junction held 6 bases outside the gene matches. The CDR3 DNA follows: TGTGCCAGCAGTTACGGTTGGGACAGGGGGCATCAGTTCTTC. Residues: CASSYGWDRGHQFF.

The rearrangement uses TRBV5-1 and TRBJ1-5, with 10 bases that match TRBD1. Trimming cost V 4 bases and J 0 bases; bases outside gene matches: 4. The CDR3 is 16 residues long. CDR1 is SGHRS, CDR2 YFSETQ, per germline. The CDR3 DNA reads TGCGCCAGCAGCCAAGGGACAGGGGATAGCAATCAGCCCCAGCATTTT. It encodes CASSQGTGDSNQPQHF.

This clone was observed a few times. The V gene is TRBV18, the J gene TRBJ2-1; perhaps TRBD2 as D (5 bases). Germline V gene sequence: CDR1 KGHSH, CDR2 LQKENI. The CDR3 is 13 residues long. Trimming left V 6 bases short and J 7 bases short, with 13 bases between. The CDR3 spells CASSDQTTNEQFF. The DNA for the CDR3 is TGTGCCAGCTCTGACCAGACTACTAATGAGCAGTTCTTC. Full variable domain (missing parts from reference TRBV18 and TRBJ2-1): NAGVMQNPRHLVRRRGQEARLRCSPMKGHSHVYWYRQLPEEGLKFMVYLQKENIIDESGMPKERFSAEFPKEGPSILRIQQVVRGDSAAYFCASSDQTTNEQFFGPGTRLTVL.

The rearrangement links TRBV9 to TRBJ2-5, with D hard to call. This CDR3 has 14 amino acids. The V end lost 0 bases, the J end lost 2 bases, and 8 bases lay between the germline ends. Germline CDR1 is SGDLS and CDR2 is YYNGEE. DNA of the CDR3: TGTGCCAGCAGCGTAGGAAGCCCGCAAGAGACCCAGTACTTC. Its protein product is CASSVGSPQETQYF.

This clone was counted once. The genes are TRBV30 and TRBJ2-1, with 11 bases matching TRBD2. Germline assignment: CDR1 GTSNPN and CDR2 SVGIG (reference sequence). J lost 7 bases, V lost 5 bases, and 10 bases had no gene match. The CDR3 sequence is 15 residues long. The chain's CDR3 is CAWSAPGLAANEQFF. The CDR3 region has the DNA TGTGCCTGGTCTGCTCCGGGACTAGCGGCTAATGAGCAGTTCTTC. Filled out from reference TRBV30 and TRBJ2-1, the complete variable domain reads SQTIHQWPATLVQPVGSPLSLECTVEGTSNPNLYWYRQAAGRGLQLLFYSVGIGQISSEVPQNLSASRPQDRQFILSSKKLLLSDSGFYLCAWSAPGLAANEQFFGPGTRLTVL.

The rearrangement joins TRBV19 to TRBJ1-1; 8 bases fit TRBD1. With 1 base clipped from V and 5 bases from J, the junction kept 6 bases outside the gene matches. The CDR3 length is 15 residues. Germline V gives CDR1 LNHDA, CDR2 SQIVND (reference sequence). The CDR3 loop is CASSIVWTGRTEAFF. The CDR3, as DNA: TGTGCCAGTAGTATAGTGTGGACAGGGCGAACTGAAGCTTTCTTT.

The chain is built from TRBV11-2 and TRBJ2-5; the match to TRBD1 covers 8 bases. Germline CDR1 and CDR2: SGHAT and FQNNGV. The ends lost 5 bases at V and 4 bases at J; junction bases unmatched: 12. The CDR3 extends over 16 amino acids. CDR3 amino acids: CASSLRLTGVGETQYF. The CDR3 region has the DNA TGTGCCAGCAGCCTCCGCTTGACAGGGGTGGGAGAGACCCAGTACTTC.